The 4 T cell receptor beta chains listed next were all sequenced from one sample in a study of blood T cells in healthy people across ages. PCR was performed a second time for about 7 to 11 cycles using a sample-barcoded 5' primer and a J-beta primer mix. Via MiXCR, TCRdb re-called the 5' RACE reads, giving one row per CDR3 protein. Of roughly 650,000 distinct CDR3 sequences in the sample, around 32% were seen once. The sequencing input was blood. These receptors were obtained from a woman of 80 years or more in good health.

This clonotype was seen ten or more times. The CDR3 region has the DNA TGTGCCAGCAGCCAAGATTTAGGACAGGCCTACGAGCAGTACTTC. This encodes CASSQDLGQAYEQYF. The chain couples TRBV3-1 to TRBJ2-7; TRBD1 aligns across 7 bases. The CDR3 is made up of 15 amino acids. CDR1 and CDR2 from the germline V gene are LGHDT and YNNKEL (reference sequence). V was pared by 0 bases and J by 2 bases, with 4 bases of the junction left unmatched.

CDR3 coding DNA: TGCGCCAGCAGCTTGGCGCTCAGGGTTGGGAGCCAAGAGACCCAGTACTTC. It yields the protein CASSLALRVGSQETQYF. V is TRBV5-1 and J is TRBJ2-5, with D possibly called TRBD1 or TRBD2 (5 bases each). The germline V gene encodes CDR1 SGHRS and CDR2 YFSETQ. Trimming left V 0 bases short and J 1 base short, with 16 bases between. This CDR3 is 17 amino acids long. Complete variable domain (other parts from reference TRBV5-1 and TRBJ2-5): KAGVTQTPRYLIKTRGQQVTLSCSPISGHRSVSWYQQTPGQGLQFLFEYFSETQRNKGNFPGRFSGRQFSNSRSEMNVSTLELGDSALYLCASSLALRVGSQETQYFGPGTRLLVL.

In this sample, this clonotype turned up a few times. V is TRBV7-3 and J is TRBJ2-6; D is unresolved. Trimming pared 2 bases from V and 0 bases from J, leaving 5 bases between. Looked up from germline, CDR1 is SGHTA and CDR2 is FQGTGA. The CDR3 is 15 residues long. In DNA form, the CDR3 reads TGTGCCAGCAGCTTACCTGCCTCTGGGGCCAACGTCCTGACTTTC. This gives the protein CASSLPASGANVLTF.

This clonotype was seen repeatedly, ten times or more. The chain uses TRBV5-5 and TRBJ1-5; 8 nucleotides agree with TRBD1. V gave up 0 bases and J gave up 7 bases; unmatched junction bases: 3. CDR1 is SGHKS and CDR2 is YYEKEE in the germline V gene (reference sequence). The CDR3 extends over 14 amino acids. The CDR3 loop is CASSLEDRVQPQHF. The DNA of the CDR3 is TGTGCCAGCAGCTTGGAGGACAGGGTGCAGCCCCAGCATTTT.